This TCR beta chain was sequenced in a study of T cells in Graves' hyperthyroidism and ophthalmopathy. Study-wide findings and caveats: The model anticipated ophthalmopathy a median around six months pre-onset. Blood held most thyroid clonotypes expanded above 0.001 frequency.

The CDR3 is 13 amino acids. CDR1 SGDLS and CDR2 YYNGEE come from the germline V gene. V lost 4 bases, J lost 0 bases, and 7 bases lay in between. Researchers amplified the TCR beta CDR3 regions from RNA transcripts. Primed by the HTBI set, a first-round RT-PCR was run on the TCR CDR3. TCRdb re-called the multiplex PCR reads with MiXCR, one entry per CDR3 protein. The sample lists about 400,000 distinct CDR3 sequences, about 15% seen once, with 30% to 35% in the top ten. Comment on this clonotype: The antigen is unknown.

Uncontrolled infection, other autoimmune disease, pregnancy or lactation disqualified patients from enrolment. Thyroid ultrasound, orbital computed tomography, clinical symptoms, and serum thyroxine and TRAb underpinned diagnoses. Specimen: blood. The chain recombines TRBV9 with TRBJ1-2; no clear D gene. The clonotype comes from a woman aged 25-40 years with Graves' hyperthyroidism. In DNA form, the CDR3 reads TGTGCCAGCAGCCAATCGGCTAACTATGGCTACACCTTC. It is translated as CASSQSANYGYTF.